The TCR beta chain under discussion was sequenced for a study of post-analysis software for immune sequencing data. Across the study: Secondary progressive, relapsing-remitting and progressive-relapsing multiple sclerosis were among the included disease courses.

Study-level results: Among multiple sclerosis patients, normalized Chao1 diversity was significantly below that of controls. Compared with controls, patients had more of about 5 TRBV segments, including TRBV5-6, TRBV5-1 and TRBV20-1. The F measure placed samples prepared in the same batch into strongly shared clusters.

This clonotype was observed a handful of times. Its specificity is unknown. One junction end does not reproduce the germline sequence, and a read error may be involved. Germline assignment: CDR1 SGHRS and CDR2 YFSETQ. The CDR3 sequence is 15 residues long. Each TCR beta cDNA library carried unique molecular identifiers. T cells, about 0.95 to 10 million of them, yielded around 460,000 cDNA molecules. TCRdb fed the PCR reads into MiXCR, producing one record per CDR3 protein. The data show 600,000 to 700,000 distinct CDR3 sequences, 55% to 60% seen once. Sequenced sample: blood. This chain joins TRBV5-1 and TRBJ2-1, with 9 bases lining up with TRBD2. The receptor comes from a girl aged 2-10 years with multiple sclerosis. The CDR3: CASSSGLANYNEQFF. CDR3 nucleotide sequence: TGCGCTAGCAGCTCGGGACTAGCAAACTACAATGAGCAGTTCTTC.